The clone carrying this TCR beta chain was counted ten times or more. The target antigen is unknown. TCRdb re-called the reads with MiXCR, one entry per CDR3 protein. The repertoire consists of over 250,000 distinct CDR3 sequences, with 20% to 25% occurring once and the leading ten covering roughly 20%. This record belongs to a study of T cell repertoires in cytomegalovirus infection. The overall study: Public TCR beta signatures were indicative of both CMV infection and a matching HLA type. Overall study results and limits: Pooled public TCR beta family frequency picked out CMV carriers with the relevant HLA. Within the response measured ex vivo, HLA-C-restricted CMV-specific TCR beta clonotypes were dominant.

Trimming removed 1 base from V and 4 bases from J, with 10 bases in between. Germline V lookup: CDR1 SGHTA, CDR2 FQGNSA. The CDR3 spans 14 residues. The sample in question was cultured PBMCs, obtained from culture after CMV antigen stimulation. The chain couples TRBV7-2 to TRBJ1-1, with no clear D. The sequence derives from a human donor in good health (CMV status not recorded). Some clones in this sample may be carry-over from other donors' samples. DNA for the CDR3: TGTGCCAGCAGCTTAGATGTAGGTGGCACTGAAGCTTTCTTT. This encodes CASSLDVGGTEAFF. The variable domain in full, with the rest retrieved from reference TRBV7-2 and TRBJ1-1, is GAGVSQSPSNKVTEKGKDVELRCDPISGHTALYWYRQSLGQGLEFLIYFQGNSAPDKSGLPSDRFSAERTGGSVSTLTIQRTQQEDSAVYLCASSLDVGGTEAFFGQGTRLTVV.